The source of this T cell receptor beta chain is a study of CD8 T cells in ankylosing spondylitis. V lost 6 bases and J 0 bases, leaving 13 bases between the germline ends. Germline CDR1 is SNHLY and CDR2 is FYNNEI. The CDR3 has 15 residues. Making the TCR beta libraries involved quantitative 5'-RACE with molecular barcodes. TCRdb recomputed calls from the 5' RACE reads with MiXCR, one row per CDR3 protein. The data contain hundreds of thousands of distinct CDR3 sequences, 25% to 30% of them singletons. This clonotype was found a few times. Antigen specificity is unknown. Notes on the study in general: A subset of motif variants has previously been described in the synovial fluid and blood of reactive arthritis. There was a TCR beta motif, made of fewer than 10 highly homologous variants, that appeared characteristic of ankylosing spondylitis blood.

Specimen: blood, either unsorted or a sorted T cell fraction (not recorded which). The sequence derives from a male donor with ankylosing spondylitis. V is TRBV2 and J is TRBJ2-3, with D possibly TRBD2 on 5 matching bases. The CDR3 DNA sequence: TGTGCCAGCAGAAGGAGGCGCCAAAGCACAGATACGCAGTATTTT. As protein: CASRRRRQSTDTQYF.